This TCR beta chain is from a study of blood T cell repertoires in COVID-19. In the authors' methods: Quantification of nucleated cells was approximated via reference gene primer amplification. Only in-frame clones appear in the TCRdb table, and some are missing; sequencing was by immunoSEQ multiplex PCR. That table supplies the V and J calls and clone size; D and trimming were determined from the DNA. In the table there are approximately 160,000 clones, about 90% of which are singletons. The table lists this clone with a few counts. The CDR3 runs to 13 residues. V lost 5 bases and J lost 3; bases outside the gene matches: 4. In germline, CDR1 is SGHVS, CDR2 FQNEAQ.

The chain combines TRBV7-8 with TRBJ2-7; 7 nucleotides agree with TRBD1. The sample taken for sequencing was PBMCs or T cells enriched from blood (not recorded which). The receptor was derived from a woman in her 50s who had recovered from COVID-19. The CDR3 DNA follows: TGTGCCAGCAGCCCTGGGGACAGCTACGAGCAGTACTTC. Its protein is CASSPGDSYEQYF.